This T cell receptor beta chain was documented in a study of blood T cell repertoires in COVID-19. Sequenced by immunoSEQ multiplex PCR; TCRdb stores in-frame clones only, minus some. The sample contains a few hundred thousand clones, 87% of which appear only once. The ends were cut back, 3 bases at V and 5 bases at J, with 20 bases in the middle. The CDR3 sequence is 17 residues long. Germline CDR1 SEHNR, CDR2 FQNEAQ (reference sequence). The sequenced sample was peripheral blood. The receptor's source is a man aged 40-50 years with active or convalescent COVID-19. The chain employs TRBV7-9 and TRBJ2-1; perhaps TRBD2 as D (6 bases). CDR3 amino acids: CASSFMRPGVVNNEQFF. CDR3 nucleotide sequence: TGTGCCAGCAGCTTTATGCGGCCGGGAGTCGTTAACAATGAGCAGTTCTTC.